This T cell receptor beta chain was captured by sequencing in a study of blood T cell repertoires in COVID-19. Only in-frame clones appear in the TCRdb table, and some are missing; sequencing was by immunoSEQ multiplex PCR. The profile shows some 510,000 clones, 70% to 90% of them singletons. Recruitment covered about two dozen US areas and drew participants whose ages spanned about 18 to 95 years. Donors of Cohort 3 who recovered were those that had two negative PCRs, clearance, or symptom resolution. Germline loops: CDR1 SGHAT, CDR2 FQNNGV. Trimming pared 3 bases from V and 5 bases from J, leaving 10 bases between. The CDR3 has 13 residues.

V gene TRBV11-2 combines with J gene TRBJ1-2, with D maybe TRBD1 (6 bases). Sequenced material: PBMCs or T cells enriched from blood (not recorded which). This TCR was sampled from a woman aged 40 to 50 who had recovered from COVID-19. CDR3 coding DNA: TGTGCCAGCAGCTTCGGACAGAGGTATGGCTACACCTTC. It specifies CASSFGQRYGYTF.